This T cell receptor (beta chain) originates from a study of OX40 agonist ivuxolimab in advanced cancers. Study details: Ivuxolimab, an agonistic anti-OX40 (CD134) antibody, was given to patients.

The CDR3 loop spans 14 amino acids. Germline CDR1 reads MNHNS; CDR2 reads SASEGT. Trimming at V came to 6 bases and at J to 9 bases, leaving 5 bases not matched to a gene. On this clone: The antigen is undetermined.

Whole-study findings and limits: In the expanded peripheral T cells, antigen specificity was never determined.

Method: immunoSEQ multiplex PCR; TCRdb's copy keeps in-frame clones and lacks some. This table has more than 50,000 clones, about 81% appearing once. The starting material was CD4+ or CD8+ T cells sorted from blood, obtained in a trial of the OX40 agonist ivuxolimab. The chain carries TRBV6-1 and TRBJ2-5; 15 bases agree with TRBD2. This clonotype originated in an adult with an advanced solid tumor such as melanoma, head and neck, liver or kidney cancer. CDR3 nucleotides: TGTGCCAGCAGCCCCGGGACTAGCGGGGGGTCCCAGTACTTC. Protein product: CASSPGTSGGSQYF.